Described below is a single T cell receptor (beta chain) sequence and its context. This sample is part of a study of blood T cell repertoires in COVID-19. V lost 6 bases and J lost 3, with 15 bases in between. The length of the CDR3 is 15 residues. Germline V gene data show CDR1 as MDHEN and CDR2 as SYDVKM. Clones were read by immunoSEQ multiplex PCR, and TCRdb kept only the in-frame ones, dropping some. The table records about 130,000 clones, more than 80% of them present only once. This sequence joins TRBV28 and TRBJ2-1, with a tentative D call TRBD2 (7 bases). Material: peripheral blood. This clonotype was sampled from a woman older than 75 with COVID-19, enrolled during active disease. CDR3 amino acids: CASRGGRTNYNEQFF. The CDR3 coding sequence is TGTGCCAGCAGGGGGGGGCGCACTAACTACAATGAGCAGTTCTTC.